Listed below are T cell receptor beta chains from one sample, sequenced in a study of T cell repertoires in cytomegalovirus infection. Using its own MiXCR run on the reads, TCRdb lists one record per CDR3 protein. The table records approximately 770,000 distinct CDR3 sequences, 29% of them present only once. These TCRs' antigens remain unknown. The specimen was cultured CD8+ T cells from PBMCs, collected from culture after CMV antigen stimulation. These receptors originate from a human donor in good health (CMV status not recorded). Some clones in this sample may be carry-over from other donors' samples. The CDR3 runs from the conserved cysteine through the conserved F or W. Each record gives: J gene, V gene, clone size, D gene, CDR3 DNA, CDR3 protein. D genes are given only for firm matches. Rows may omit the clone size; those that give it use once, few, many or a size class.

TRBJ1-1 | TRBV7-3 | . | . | TGTGCCAGCAGCTTTCCCGGACGCACTGAAGCTTACTTT | CASSFPGRTEAYF
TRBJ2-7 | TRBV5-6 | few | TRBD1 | TGTGCCAGCAGCTTGTCGGACAGGGAGGACTCCTACGAGCAGTACTTC | CASSLSDREDSYEQYF
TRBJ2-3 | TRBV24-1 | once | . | TGTGCCACCAGTGATTTTACCCAGGGAGATACGCAGTATTTT | CATSDFTQGDTQYF
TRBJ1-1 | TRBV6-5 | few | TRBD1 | TGTGCCAGCACCAGAGGGGGCTGGGGCACTGAAGCTTTCTTT | CASTRGGWGTEAFF
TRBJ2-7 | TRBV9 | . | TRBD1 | TGTGCCAGCAGCGGGCCGATAAACCCCCTCCCGGGACAGGGGGCCTACGAGCAGTACTTC | CASSGPINPLPGQGAYEQYF
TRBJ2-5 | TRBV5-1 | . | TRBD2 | TGCGCCAGCAGCTTGGCACCAGCGGGGGGGCCTGGTGAGACCCAGTACTTC | CASSLAPAGGPGETQYF
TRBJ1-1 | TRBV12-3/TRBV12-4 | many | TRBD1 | TGTGCCAGCAGCCCGGCCCCAGGGGGCACGACTTTCTTT | CASSPAPGGTTFF
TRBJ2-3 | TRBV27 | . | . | TGTGCCAGCAGTTTTTCTACAGGGTTTGGGGATACGCAGTATTTT | CASSFSTGFGDTQYF
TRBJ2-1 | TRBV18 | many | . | TGTGCCAGCTCACCACCGTGGGGGGTTGAGCAGTTCTTC | CASSPPWGVEQFF
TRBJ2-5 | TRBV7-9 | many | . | TGTGCCAGCAGCTTAAAGAAGGGAGGCCCACAAGAGACCCAGTACTTC | CASSLKKGGPQETQYF
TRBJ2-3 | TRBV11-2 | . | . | TGTGCCAGCAGCCTTAGAGCGGCAAGGACAGATACGCAGTATTTT | CASSLRAARTDTQYF
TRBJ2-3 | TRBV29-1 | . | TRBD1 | TGCAGCGTAGCTGCCCGGGGACAGGGGAGCATAGGGAGGGCAGATACGCAGTATTTT | CSVAARGQGSIGRADTQYF
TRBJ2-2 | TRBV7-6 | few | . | TGTGCCAGCAGTGCCGTGGTGGGGGACTCATACACCGGGGAGCTGTTTTTT | CASSAVVGDSYTGELFF
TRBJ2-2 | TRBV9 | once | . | TGTGCCAGCAGCGTAGCCGCGAACACCGGGGAGCTGTTTTTT | CASSVAANTGELFF
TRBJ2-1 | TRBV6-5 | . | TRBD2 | TGTGCCAGCAGCGCTAGCGGAGGGATCTTGGATGAGCAGTTCTTC | CASSASGGILDEQFF
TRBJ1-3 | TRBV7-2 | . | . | TGTGCCAGCAGCTTATTTCGGGGGGCGCCGTCCCTCAAGGGAAACACCATATATTTT | CASSLFRGAPSLKGNTIYF
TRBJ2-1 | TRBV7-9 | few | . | TGTGCCAGGACTTCTAGCTCCTACAATGAGCAGTTCTTC | CARTSSSYNEQFF
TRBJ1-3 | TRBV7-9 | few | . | TGTGCCAGCAGCTCCGGGGCGGATGGAAACACCATATATTTT | CASSSGADGNTIYF
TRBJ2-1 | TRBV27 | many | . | TGTGCCAGCAGCCCCGGACTCTACAATGAGCAGTTCTTC | CASSPGLYNEQFF
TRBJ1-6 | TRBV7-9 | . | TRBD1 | TGTGCCAGCAGCCCTGTAAGGACAGGGTATTCACCCCTCCACTTT | CASSPVRTGYSPLHF
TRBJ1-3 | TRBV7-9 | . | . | TGTGCCAGCAGCTTAGACGTGCACGCCGGCCCTAACTCTGGAAACACCATATATTTT | CASSLDVHAGPNSGNTIYF
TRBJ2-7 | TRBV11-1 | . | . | TGTGCCAGCAGCTTTGATTCACAGTTGACCTACGAGCAGTACTTC | CASSFDSQLTYEQYF
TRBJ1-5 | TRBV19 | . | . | TGTGCCAGTAGTATCATCAGATTCGAGAGGAACAATCAGCCCCAGCATTTT | CASSIIRFERNNQPQHF
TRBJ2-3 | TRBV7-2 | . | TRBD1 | TGTGCCAACACCAGAGGGGACAGGGAGACAGATACGCAGTATTTT | CANTRGDRETDTQYF
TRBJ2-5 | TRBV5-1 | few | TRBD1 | TGCGCCAGCAGCGGAGGGACAGGGGGAGAGACCCAGTACTTC | CASSGGTGGETQYF
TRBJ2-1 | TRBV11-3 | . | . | TGTGCCAGCAGCTTAGATTGGACTCTGACGGATGAGCAGTTCTTC | CASSLDWTLTDEQFF
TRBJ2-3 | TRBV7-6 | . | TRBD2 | TGTGCCAGCAGCCCCCGGAGCGGGGCCCTCACAGATACGCAGTATTTT | CASSPRSGALTDTQYF
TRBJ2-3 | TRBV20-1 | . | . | TGCAGTGGGCTAGGGGGGAGCGGATATACGCAGTATTTT | CSGLGGSGYTQYF
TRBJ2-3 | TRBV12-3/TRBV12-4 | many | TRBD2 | TGTGCCAGCAGCTCCCGACTAGCGGGTAATACGCAGTATTTT | CASSSRLAGNTQYF
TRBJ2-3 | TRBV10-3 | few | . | TGTGCCATCAGTGAAGGTGACCCCGTTCGGGCAGATACGCAGTATTTT | CAISEGDPVRADTQYF
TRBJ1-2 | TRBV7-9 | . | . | TGTGCCAGCAGCTTAACGGGGCAGGACAGCTATGGCTACACCTTC | CASSLTGQDSYGYTF
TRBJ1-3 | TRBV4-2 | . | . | TGTGCCAGCAGCCAAGGACCGACAGAAACTGGAAACACCATATATTTT | CASSQGPTETGNTIYF
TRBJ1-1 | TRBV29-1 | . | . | TGCAGCTCCGGACCCCACACTGAAGCTTTCTTT | CSSGPHTEAFF
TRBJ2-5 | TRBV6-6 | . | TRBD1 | TGTGCCAGCAGTGCAAACAGGGGGCCATGGGAGACCCAGTACTTC | CASSANRGPWETQYF
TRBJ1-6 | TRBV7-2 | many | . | TGTGCCAGCAGCTTAACAGGGTTGGCTATTAATTCACCCCTCCACTTT | CASSLTGLAINSPLHF
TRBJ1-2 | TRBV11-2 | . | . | TGTGCCAGCAGCTTAGGAGGTGGGGGTCCTGGTGGCTACACCTTC | CASSLGGGGPGGYTF
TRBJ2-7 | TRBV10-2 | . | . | TGCGCCAGCAGGAAGTCCGACGGGTACGAGCAGTACTTC | CASRKSDGYEQYF
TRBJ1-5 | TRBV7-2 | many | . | TGTGCCAGCAGCTTAGTACAGGCTGATCAGCCCCAGCATTTT | CASSLVQADQPQHF
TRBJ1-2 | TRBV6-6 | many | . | TGTGCCAGCAGTTACGATGGCTACACCTTC | CASSYDGYTF
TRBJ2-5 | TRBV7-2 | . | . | TGTGCCAGCAGCTTAGCGGGGGACCCGACCGAGACCCAGTACTTC | CASSLAGDPTETQYF
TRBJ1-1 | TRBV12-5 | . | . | TGTGCTAGTGGTTTCCCTAGTTTGGACAGACCCGAGGCTTTCTTT | CASGFPSLDRPEAFF
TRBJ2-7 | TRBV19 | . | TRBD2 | TGTGCCAGTAGTGGCTGGGGACTAGCCTCCTACGAGCAGTACTTC | CASSGWGLASYEQYF